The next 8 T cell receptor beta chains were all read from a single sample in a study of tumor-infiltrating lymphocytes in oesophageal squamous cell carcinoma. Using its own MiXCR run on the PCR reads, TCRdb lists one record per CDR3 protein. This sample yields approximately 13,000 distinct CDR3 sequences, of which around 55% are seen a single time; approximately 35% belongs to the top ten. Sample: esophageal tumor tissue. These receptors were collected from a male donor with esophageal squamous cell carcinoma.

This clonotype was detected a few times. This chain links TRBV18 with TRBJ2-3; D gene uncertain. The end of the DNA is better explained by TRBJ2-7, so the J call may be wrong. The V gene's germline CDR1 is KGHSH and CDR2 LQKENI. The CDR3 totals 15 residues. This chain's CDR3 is CASSPLTAAYNEQYF. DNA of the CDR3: TGTGCCAGCTCACCACTGACTGCCGCCTACAATGAGCAGTACTTC.

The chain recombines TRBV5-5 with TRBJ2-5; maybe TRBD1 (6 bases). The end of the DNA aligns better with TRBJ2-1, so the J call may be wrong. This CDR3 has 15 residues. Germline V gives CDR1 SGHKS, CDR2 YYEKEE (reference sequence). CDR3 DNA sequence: TGTGCCAGCAGCTTGGCCCAGGGGAATAGGAATGAGCAGTTCTTC. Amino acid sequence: CASSLAQGNRNEQFF.

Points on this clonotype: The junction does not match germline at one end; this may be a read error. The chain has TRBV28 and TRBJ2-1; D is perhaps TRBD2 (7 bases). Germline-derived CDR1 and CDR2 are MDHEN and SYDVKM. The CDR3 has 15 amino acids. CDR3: CASSLGGANTGELYF. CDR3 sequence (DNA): TGTGCCAGCAGTTTAGGGGGGGCGAACACCGGGGAGCTGTACTTC.

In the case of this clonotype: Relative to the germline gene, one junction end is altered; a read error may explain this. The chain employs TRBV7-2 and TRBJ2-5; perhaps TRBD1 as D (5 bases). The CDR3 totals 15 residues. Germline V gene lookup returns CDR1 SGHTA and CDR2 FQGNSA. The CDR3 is CASSSTGWGNSPLHF. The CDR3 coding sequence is TGTGCCAGCAGTTCAACAGGATGGGGTAATTCACCCCTCCACTTC. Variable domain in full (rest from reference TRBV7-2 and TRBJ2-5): GAGVSQSPSNKVTEKGKDVELRCDPISGHTALYWYRQSLGQGLEFLIYFQGNSAPDKSGLPSDRFSAERTGGSVSTLTIQRTQQEDSAVYLCASSSTGWGNSPLHFGPGTRLLVL.

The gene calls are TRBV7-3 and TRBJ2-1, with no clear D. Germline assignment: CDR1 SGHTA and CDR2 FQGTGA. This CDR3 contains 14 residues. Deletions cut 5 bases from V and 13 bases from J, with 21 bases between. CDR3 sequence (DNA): TGTGCCAGCAGCCTCGGACCTTTACAAGAGACCCAGTTCTTC. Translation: CASSLGPLQETQFF.

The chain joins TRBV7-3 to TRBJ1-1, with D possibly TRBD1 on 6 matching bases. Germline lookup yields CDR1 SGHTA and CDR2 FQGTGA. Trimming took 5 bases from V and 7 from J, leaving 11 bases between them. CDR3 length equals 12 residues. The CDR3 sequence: CASSPGQHEAFF. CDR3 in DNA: TGTGCCAGCAGCCCCGGACAGCATGAAGCTTTCTTT.

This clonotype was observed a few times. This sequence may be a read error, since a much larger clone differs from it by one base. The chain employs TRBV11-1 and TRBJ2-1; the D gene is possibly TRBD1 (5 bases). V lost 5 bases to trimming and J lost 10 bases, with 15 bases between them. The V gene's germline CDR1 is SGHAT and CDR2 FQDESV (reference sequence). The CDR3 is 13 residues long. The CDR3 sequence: CASSRRQLYEQFF. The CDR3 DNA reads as TGTGCCAGCAGCCGCCGACAGCTCTACGAGCAGTTCTTC.

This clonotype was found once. The DNA for the CDR3 is TGTGCCAGCAGCTTCCCGACAGGGGTCACATACGAGCAGTACTTC. Encoded protein: CASSFPTGVTYEQYF. The chain combines TRBV7-2 with TRBJ2-4, with 8 bases that match TRBD1. Matching the DNA end better, TRBJ2-7 makes the J call doubtful. Germline values: CDR1 SGHTA, CDR2 FQGNSA. The CDR3 length is 15 residues.